The 26 T cell receptor beta chains presented below share a single source sample, sequenced in a study of CD8+CD57+ T cells in acquired aplastic anemia. Profiling that covered TCR beta VDJ and CDR3 relied on genomic DNA as its template. TCRdb passed the reads through MiXCR, listing each CDR3 protein once. Of fewer than 200,000 distinct CDR3 sequences listed, approximately 60% are singletons. Sequencing used sorted CD4+, CD8+, or CD8+CD57+ T cells (not recorded which) from PBMCs. The receptors derive from a human donor in good health.

This chain links TRBV10-2 with TRBJ1-1; D gene uncertain. The length of the CDR3 is 14 residues. Trimming removed 0 bases at V and 3 bases at J, with 8 bases between. CDR1 and CDR2 (germline): WSHSY, SAAADI. CDR3 DNA: TGCGCCAGCAGTGAGTCCGCGGAATACACTGAAGCTTTCTTT. Translation gives CASSESAEYTEAFF.

This sequence joins TRBV20-1 and TRBJ2-5; 8 bases map to TRBD2. The V gene end was trimmed by 0 bases and the J gene end by 10 bases; junction bases not matched to a gene: 7. There are 13 residues in the CDR3. Germline CDR1 and CDR2: DFQATT and SNEGSKA (reference sequence). The CDR3 sequence: CSARDIGRGDQYF. For the CDR3, the DNA is TGCAGTGCTAGAGATATCGGGAGGGGGGACCAGTACTTC.

This clonotype was counted a few times. The chain couples TRBV20-1 to TRBJ2-7; the match to TRBD1 covers 10 bases. The germline gives CDR1 DFQATT, CDR2 SNEGSKA (reference sequence). The CDR3 has 15 residues. V lost 6 bases and J lost 2; bases outside the gene matches: 10. The CDR3 loop is CSAPAVGTGAYEQYF. The CDR3, as DNA: TGCAGTGCCCCGGCCGTGGGGACAGGGGCCTACGAGCAGTACTTC.

In this sample, this clonotype turned up many times. CDR3 loop: CASSLRWSPDWNLKETQYF. For the CDR3, the DNA is TGTGCCAGCAGTTTAAGATGGTCCCCCGACTGGAATTTGAAAGAGACCCAGTACTTC. V is TRBV11-2 and J is TRBJ2-5; D is unclear. Germline loops: CDR1 SGHAT, CDR2 FQNNGV. The CDR3 has 19 residues. V was shortened by 6 bases and J by 3 bases, with 29 bases between the two germline ends.

This clonotype occurred many times. The rearrangement links TRBV7-9 to TRBJ2-1, with D perhaps matching TRBD2 (5 bases). Germline lookup yields CDR1 SEHNR and CDR2 FQNEAQ (reference sequence). The V and J ends lost 5 bases and 9 bases respectively, with 8 bases between them. CDR3 size: 11 residues. Written as DNA, the CDR3 is TGTGCCAGCAGCGCAGAGGGTGAGCAGTTCTTC. Its translation is CASSAEGEQFF.

This clonotype has only one observation. V gene TRBV9 combines with J gene TRBJ2-2; D ambiguous. Germline loops: CDR1 SGDLS, CDR2 YYNGEE. CDR3 length equals 16 residues. V lost 4 bases and J lost 0, with 13 bases in between. Here the CDR3 DNA reads TGTGCCAGCAGCACACCCTCGGGCACGAACACCGGGGAGCTGTTTTTT. Encoded protein: CASSTPSGTNTGELFF.

The chain has TRBV20-1 and TRBJ2-1, with 12 bases that match TRBD2. Germline CDR1 DFQATT, CDR2 SNEGSKA (reference sequence). The CDR3 runs 16 residues. V shed 6 bases and J 8 bases; nucleotides not matched to a gene: 14. CDR3 nucleotide sequence: TGCAGTGCCCTAAGACTAGCGGGGGCCATCAGAGATGAGCAGTTCTTC. Protein sequence: CSALRLAGAIRDEQFF.

By its share, this clonotype is medium-sized. The chain employs TRBV24-1 and TRBJ2-1; 8 bases align to TRBD2. Germline CDR1 KGHDR, CDR2 SFDVKD. CDR3 size: 13 residues. Unmatched junction bases numbered 3, after V lost 8 bases and J lost 4 bases. The CDR3 sequence is CATTGGEYNEQFF. CDR3 sequence (DNA): TGTGCCACCACGGGAGGGGAGTACAATGAGCAGTTCTTC.

This chain uses TRBV10-3 with TRBJ1-1; a possible D gene is TRBD1 (5 bases). Germline V lookup: CDR1 ENHRY, CDR2 SYGVKD. The CDR3 length is 14 residues. Trimming took off 4 bases at V and 1 base at J, with 10 bases between the two ends. CDR3 protein: CAISAADRNTEAFF. The CDR3 DNA reads TGTGCCATCAGTGCCGCCGACAGGAACACTGAAGCTTTCTTT.

The chain employs TRBV20-1 and TRBJ2-7; TRBD1 matches 8 bases. Germline V gene sequence: CDR1 DFQATT, CDR2 SNEGSKA (reference sequence). The CDR3 contains 12 residues. V shed 3 bases, J shed 4 bases, and the junction held 2 bases outside the gene matches. CDR3 bases: TGCAGTGCTAGGACAGGGGTTTACGAGCAGTACTTC. Amino acids: CSARTGVYEQYF.

The gene calls are TRBV3-1 and TRBJ2-1, with D tentatively TRBD1 (6 bases). Per the germline V gene, CDR1 is LGHDT and CDR2 is YNNKEL (reference sequence). Trimming left V 0 bases short and J 0 bases short, with 9 bases between. The CDR3 has 16 residues. The CDR3 region is CASSQDVGASYNEQFF. The CDR3, as DNA: TGTGCCAGCAGCCAAGATGTGGGGGCCTCCTACAATGAGCAGTTCTTC.

This sequence joins TRBV2 and TRBJ1-5, with D perhaps TRBD1 (6 bases). V was trimmed by 1 base and J by 5 bases, leaving 9 bases between them. Germline V gives CDR1 SNHLY, CDR2 FYNNEI. The CDR3 totals 14 residues. The CDR3 nucleotides read TGTGCCAGCAGTGAAGACAGGGTTTATCAGCCCCAGCATTTT. Translating gives CASSEDRVYQPQHF. Based on the CDR3 plus reference TRBV2 and TRBJ1-5, the full variable domain is EPEVTQTPSHQVTQMGQEVILRCVPISNHLYFYWYRQILGQKVEFLVSFYNNEISEKSEIFDDQFSVERPDGSNFTLKIRSTKLEDSAMYFCASSEDRVYQPQHFGDGTRLSIL.

The chain combines TRBV29-1 with TRBJ2-7; 9 nucleotides line up with TRBD1. CDR3 size: 13 residues. The junction had 9 bases not matched to a gene; V was cut back by 8 bases and J by 4 bases. Germline V gene lookup returns CDR1 SQVTM and CDR2 ANQGSEA. CDR3 in DNA: TGCAGCCCCCTCCGGGACAGGGAATACGAGCAGTACTTC. Translated: CSPLRDREYEQYF.

The table lists this clonotype with many counts. This chain connects TRBV2 to TRBJ1-3; the match to TRBD1 covers 7 bases. With V trimmed by 7 bases and J by 4 bases, 4 bases remained unmatched. CDR1 SNHLY and CDR2 FYNNEI come from the germline V gene. The CDR3 has 13 amino acids. CDR3 amino acids: CASTQGFGNTIYF. The CDR3 region has the DNA TGTGCCAGCACACAGGGGTTCGGAAACACCATATATTTT.

This sequence joins TRBV24-1 and TRBJ2-7; 9 nucleotides line up with TRBD1. Trimming at V came to 5 bases and at J to 3 bases, leaving 7 bases not matched to a gene. Germline CDR1 and CDR2: KGHDR and SFDVKD. The CDR3 has 15 amino acids. CDR3 in amino acids: CATSAEDRGIYEQYF. Here the CDR3 DNA reads TGTGCCACCAGTGCTGAGGACAGGGGAATCTACGAGCAGTACTTC.

This clonotype showed up just a few times. The chain uses TRBV10-3 and TRBJ1-1, with a possible D match to TRBD1 (6 bases). Germline CDR1 reads ENHRY; CDR2 reads SYGVKD. This CDR3 comprises 12 residues. With 6 bases removed from V and 8 bases from J, the gap between germline ends came to 13 bases. DNA for the CDR3: TGTGCCATCAGGAAAGCCGGACAGGAAGCTTTCTTT. Its protein product is CAIRKAGQEAFF.

The chain uses TRBV2 and TRBJ2-1; 9 bases are shared with TRBD1. The length of the CDR3 is 16 residues. V was pared by 2 bases and J by 4 bases, with 6 bases of the junction left unmatched. Germline values: CDR1 SNHLY, CDR2 FYNNEI. As DNA, the CDR3 is TGTGCCAGCAGTGAAACGGGACAGGGAGGATACAATGAGCAGTTCTTC. This encodes CASSETGQGGYNEQFF.

The chain has TRBV7-2 and TRBJ1-2, with D perhaps TRBD1 (6 bases). Germline CDR1 reads SGHTA; CDR2 reads FQGNSA. With 7 bases removed from V and 5 bases from J, the gap between germline ends came to 14 bases. The length of the CDR3 is 13 residues. The CDR3 here is CASTPSGAYGYTF. The CDR3 coding sequence is TGTGCCAGCACCCCCTCGGGGGCTTATGGCTACACCTTC. Drawing the rest from reference TRBV7-2 and TRBJ1-2, the complete variable domain is GAGVSQSPSNKVTEKGKDVELRCDPISGHTALYWYRQSLGQGLEFLIYFQGNSAPDKSGLPSDRFSAERTGGSVSTLTIQRTQQEDSAVYLCASTPSGAYGYTFGSGTRLTVV.

This clonotype was found many times. The rearrangement links TRBV24-1 to TRBJ1-1; 10 bases line up with TRBD1. Germline V gene data show CDR1 as KGHDR and CDR2 as SFDVKD. Unmatched junction bases numbered 7, after V lost 3 bases and J lost 7 bases. The CDR3 is 15 residues long. The CDR3 region has the DNA TGTGCCACCAGTGATCCCGGGACAGGGGTAAATGAAGCTTTCTTT. This codes for CATSDPGTGVNEAFF.

This sequence joins TRBV5-1 and TRBJ2-3; D gene uncertain. The germline gives CDR1 SGHRS, CDR2 YFSETQ. The CDR3 is made up of 16 amino acids. Trimming pared 0 bases from V and 0 bases from J, leaving 11 bases between. The CDR3 is CASSLVMTSSTDTQYF. As DNA, the CDR3 is TGCGCCAGCAGCTTGGTGATGACTTCTAGCACAGATACGCAGTATTTT.

This chain uses TRBV29-1 with TRBJ2-3; 8 bases are a match to TRBD1. V shed 8 bases, J shed 1 base, and the junction held 8 bases outside the gene matches. The CDR3 runs 14 residues. Germline-derived CDR1 and CDR2 are SQVTM and ANQGSEA. CDR3 in amino acids: CSTRRGHGTDTQYF. In DNA form, the CDR3 reads TGCAGCACTCGCAGGGGGCATGGCACAGATACGCAGTATTTT.

The chain joins TRBV25-1 to TRBJ2-7, with 9 positions matching TRBD1. V dropped 8 bases and J dropped 2; count of bases not matched to a gene: 7. The germline gives CDR1 MGHDK, CDR2 SYGVNS. CDR3 size: 14 residues. The CDR3 nucleotides read TGTGCCAGCTTAGATCGGGACAGGGCCTACGAGCAGTACTTC. Translation: CASLDRDRAYEQYF.

The rearrangement uses TRBV5-6 and TRBJ2-5; no clear D gene. V lost 7 bases and J 4 bases, leaving 5 bases between the germline ends. CDR1 and CDR2 from the germline V gene are SGHDT and YYEEEE. This CDR3 comprises 10 residues. The CDR3 coding sequence is TGTGCCAGCGGCCGAGAGACCCAGTACTTC. It encodes CASGRETQYF.

The table lists this clonotype with a count of one. The chain uses TRBV10-2 and TRBJ1-1; maybe TRBD1 (6 bases). The CDR3 totals 15 residues. Deletions cut 6 bases from V and 4 bases from J, with 18 bases between. The V gene's germline CDR1 is WSHSY and CDR2 SAAADI. The CDR3 loop reads CASSLGAGPGTEAFF. CDR3 sequence (DNA): TGCGCCAGCAGCTTGGGGGCAGGGCCCGGCACTGAAGCTTTCTTT.

The J gene is TRBJ1-6, the V gene TRBV10-3, with no clear D. The V and J ends lost 0 bases and 0 bases respectively, with 12 bases between them. CDR1 and CDR2 from the germline V gene are ENHRY and SYGVKD. The CDR3 extends over 18 amino acids. The chain's CDR3 is CAISESGGYSSYNSPLHF. The CDR3 bases are TGTGCCATCAGTGAGTCGGGCGGCTATAGCTCCTATAATTCACCCCTCCACTTT.

This sequence joins TRBV7-8 and TRBJ2-5, with TRBD2 matching over 13 bases. The V gene end was trimmed by 3 bases and the J gene end by 7 bases; junction bases not matched to a gene: 17. Germline V lookup: CDR1 SGHVS, CDR2 FQNEAQ. CDR3 length equals 19 residues. In DNA, the CDR3 is TGTGCCAGCAGCTTGGGACTAGCGGGAACATCCCTAAAGGAAGGGACCCAGTACTTC. This codes for CASSLGLAGTSLKEGTQYF.